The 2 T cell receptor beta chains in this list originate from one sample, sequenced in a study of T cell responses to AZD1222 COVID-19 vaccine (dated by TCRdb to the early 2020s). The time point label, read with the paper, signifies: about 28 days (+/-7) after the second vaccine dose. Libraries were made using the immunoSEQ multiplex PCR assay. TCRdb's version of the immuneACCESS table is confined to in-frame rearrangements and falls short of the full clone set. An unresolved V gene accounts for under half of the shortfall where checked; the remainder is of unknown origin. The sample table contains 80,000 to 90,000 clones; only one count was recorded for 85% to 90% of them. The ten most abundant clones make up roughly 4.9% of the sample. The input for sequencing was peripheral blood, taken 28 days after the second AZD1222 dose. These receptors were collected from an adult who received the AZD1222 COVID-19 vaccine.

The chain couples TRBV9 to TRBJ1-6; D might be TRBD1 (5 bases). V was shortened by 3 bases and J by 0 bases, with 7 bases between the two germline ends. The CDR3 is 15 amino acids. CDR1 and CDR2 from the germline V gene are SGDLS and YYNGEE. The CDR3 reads CASSDRSSYNSPLHF. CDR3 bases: TGTGCCAGCAGCGACAGGAGCTCCTATAATTCACCCCTCCACTTT.

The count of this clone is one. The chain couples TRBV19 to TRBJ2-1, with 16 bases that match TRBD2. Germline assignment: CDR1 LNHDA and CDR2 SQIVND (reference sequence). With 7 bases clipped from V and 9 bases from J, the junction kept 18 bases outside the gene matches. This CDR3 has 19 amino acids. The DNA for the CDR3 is TGTGCCAGTACTACCTCCTCAGCGGGACTAGCGGGGGGGAAAATTGAGCAGTTCTTC. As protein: CASTTSSAGLAGGKIEQFF.